This T cell receptor (beta chain) was sequenced during a study of neoadjuvant anti-PD-1 for oral cavity cancer. Repertoires were generated with immunoSEQ multiplex PCR, while TCRdb's copy carries only in-frame clones and drops some. This sample has around 14,000 clones, with roughly 74% found just once. CDR3 length: 15 amino acids. Germline-derived CDR1 and CDR2 are SGHKS and YYEKEE (reference sequence). V dropped 0 bases and J dropped 0 bases, with 7 bases sitting between them. The V gene is TRBV5-5, the J gene TRBJ1-5; the D is unclear. The specimen comprised PBMCs, sampled before nivolumab (anti-PD-1) treatment. The TCR comes from a person between 35 and 79 years old with oral cavity squamous cell carcinoma. In nucleotides, the CDR3 is TGTGCCAGCAGCTTGGACAGTTTTAGCAATCAGCCCCAGCATTTT. Translating gives CASSLDSFSNQPQHF.